Listed below are T cell receptor beta chains from one sample, sequenced in a study of T cell changes during pregnancy in multiple sclerosis. TCRdb's table, derived via immunoSEQ multiplex PCR, lists solely in-frame clones and lacks some. The sample consists of approximately 46,000 clones, 91% of them appearing once. The sequenced sample was CD8+ T cells from peripheral blood mononuclear cells, obtained after pregnancy. These receptor sequences come from a female donor with multiple sclerosis, enrolled in a pregnancy study. Both conserved end residues are trimmed from each CDR3. The order of the fields is J gene, CDR3 length, D gene, V gene, CDR3 protein. D genes are given only for firm matches.

TRBJ2-1 | 16 | TRBD1 | TRBV27 | ASSPLRGRLSSYNEQF
TRBJ2-3 | 11 | . | TRBV27 | ASSRGYTDTQY
TRBJ2-3 | 12 | TRBD2 | TRBV19 | ASSFSGGGDTQY
TRBJ1-1 | 11 | . | TRBV11-2 | ASSSRRTVEAF
TRBJ2-3 | 8 | . | TRBV27 | ASRSDTQY
TRBJ2-1 | 12 | . | TRBV7-3 | ASSFDLGVDEQF
TRBJ1-1 | 14 | TRBD1 | TRBV7-9 | ASSLVRTGGLSPAF
TRBJ2-1 | 11 | . | TRBV15 | ATEGVGYNEQF
TRBJ2-6 | 15 | . | TRBV7-6 | ASSTNPRSSGANVLT
TRBJ1-2 | 15 | TRBD1 | TRBV7-6 | ASSLVTGTANPYGYT
TRBJ2-7 | 14 | TRBD2 | TRBV2 | ASSEAWASGAYEQY
TRBJ2-1 | 14 | TRBD1 | TRBV4-3 | ASSQDRTGVGNEQF
TRBJ1-3 | 12 | . | TRBV30 | ARQGALTGNTIY
TRBJ1-2 | 12 | . | TRBV13 | ASSLGTGRYGYT
TRBJ2-1 | 13 | TRBD2 | TRBV10-3 | AMGSSGSTYNEQF
TRBJ1-1 | 12 | TRBD1 | TRBV19 | ASSTGTANTEAF
TRBJ1-1 | 12 | . | TRBV6-5 | ASSYGTMNTEAF
TRBJ1-1 | 9 | . | TRBV2 | ASTPRDEAF
TRBJ1-5 | 10 | . | TRBV2 | ASSEIVWPQH
TRBJ1-2 | 13 | . | TRBV29-1 | SVETGRNANYGYT
TRBJ2-7 | 13 | TRBD1 | TRBV19 | ASSIVPGQAYEQY
TRBJ2-1 | 15 | TRBD1 | TRBV2 | ASFFLLGQGDNNEQF
TRBJ2-1 | 12 | TRBD1 | TRBV19 | ASMGGQEPNEQF
TRBJ1-1 | 12 | TRBD1 | TRBV4-1 | ASSHGPGQGEAF
TRBJ2-2 | 13 | . | TRBV5-1 | ASSLWSGNTGELF
TRBJ2-7 | 13 | TRBD2 | TRBV4-1 | ASSLSGGSGDEQY
TRBJ2-7 | 14 | TRBD2 | TRBV5-1 | ASSSGLAGVSYEQY
TRBJ1-1 | 11 | . | TRBV18 | ASSPQGNTEAF
TRBJ1-1 | 13 | . | TRBV5-6 | ASSYTPQGNTEAF
TRBJ1-1 | 14 | TRBD1 | TRBV6-1 | ASSEGGYRGLAEAF
TRBJ2-2 | 12 | . | TRBV5-4 | ASSLDQVTGELF
TRBJ2-1 | 12 | . | TRBV19 | ASSIGAGRNEQF
TRBJ2-1 | 12 | TRBD2 | TRBV12-5 | ASGPGTSGNEQF
TRBJ2-1 | 13 | . | TRBV19 | ASSIAGGAFNEQF
TRBJ2-3 | 12 | . | TRBV7-9 | ASSPPPGTDTQY
TRBJ1-1 | 11 | . | TRBV19 | ASSIAMNTEAF
TRBJ2-1 | 15 | . | TRBV27 | ASSLQDRGIFYNEQF
TRBJ2-5 | 17 | TRBD2 | TRBV6-1 | ASSEQGYLKSGGEETQY
TRBJ1-5 | 13 | . | TRBV2 | ASSESGPHNQPQH
TRBJ2-1 | 15 | . | TRBV25-1 | ASSEREGLTENNEQF
TRBJ2-1 | 13 | . | TRBV19 | ASSITSVPLGEQF
TRBJ1-1 | 11 | . | TRBV19 | ASSKGVGTEAF
TRBJ2-5 | 12 | TRBD1 | TRBV28 | ASSATGGGETQY
TRBJ1-4 | 12 | . | TRBV13 | ASSSVTVSEKLF
TRBJ2-5 | 11 | TRBD1 | TRBV27 | ASSPDRGETQY